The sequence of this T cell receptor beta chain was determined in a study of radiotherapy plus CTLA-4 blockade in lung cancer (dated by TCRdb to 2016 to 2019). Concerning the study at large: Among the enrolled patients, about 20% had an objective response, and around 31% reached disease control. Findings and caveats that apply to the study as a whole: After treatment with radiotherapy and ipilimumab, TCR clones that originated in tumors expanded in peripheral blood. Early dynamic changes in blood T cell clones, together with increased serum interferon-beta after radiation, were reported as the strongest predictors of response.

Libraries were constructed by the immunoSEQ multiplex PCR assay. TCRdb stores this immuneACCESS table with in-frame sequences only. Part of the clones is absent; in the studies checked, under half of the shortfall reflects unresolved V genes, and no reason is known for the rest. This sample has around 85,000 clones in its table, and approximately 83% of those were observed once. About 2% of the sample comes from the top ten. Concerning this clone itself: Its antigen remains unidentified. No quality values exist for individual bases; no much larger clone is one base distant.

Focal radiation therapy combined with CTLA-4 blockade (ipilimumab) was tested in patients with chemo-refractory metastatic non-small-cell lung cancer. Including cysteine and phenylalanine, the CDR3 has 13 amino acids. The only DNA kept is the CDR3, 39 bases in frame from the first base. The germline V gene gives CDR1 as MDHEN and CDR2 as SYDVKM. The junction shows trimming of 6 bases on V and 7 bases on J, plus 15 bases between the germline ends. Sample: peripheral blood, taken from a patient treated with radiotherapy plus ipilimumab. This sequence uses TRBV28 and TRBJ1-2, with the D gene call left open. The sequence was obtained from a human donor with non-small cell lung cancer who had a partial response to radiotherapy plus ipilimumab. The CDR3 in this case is CASSTNQEVGYTF. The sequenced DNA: TGTGCCAGCAGCACAAACCAGGAGGTTGGCTACACCTTC.